Below are 24 T cell receptor beta chains sequenced from a single sample in a study of OX40 agonist ivuxolimab in advanced cancers. Sequenced by immunoSEQ multiplex PCR; TCRdb stores in-frame clones only, minus some. This sample yields roughly 120,000 clones, of which 85% to 95% are seen a single time; around 0.81% belongs to the top ten. The sample consisted of CD4+ or CD8+ T cells sorted from blood, taken in a trial of the OX40 agonist ivuxolimab. These receptors came from an adult with an advanced solid tumor such as melanoma, head and neck, liver or kidney cancer.

The chain carries TRBV7-2 and TRBJ1-1; perhaps TRBD1 as D (5 bases). The length of the CDR3 is 14 residues. V lost 2 bases, J lost 1 base, and 8 bases lay in between. Germline loops: CDR1 SGHTA, CDR2 FQGNSA. The CDR3 nucleotides are TGTGCCAGCAGCTTATACGGGGGGAACACTGAAGCTTTCTTT. This gives the protein CASSLYGGNTEAFF. The complete variable domain, with remaining parts taken from reference TRBV7-2 and TRBJ1-1, reads GAGVSQSPSNKVTEKGKDVELRCDPISGHTALYWYRQSLGQGLEFLIYFQGNSAPDKSGLPSDRFSAERTGGSVSTLTIQRTQQEDSAVYLCASSLYGGNTEAFFGQGTRLTVV.

The chain couples TRBV7-8 to TRBJ2-1; 9 bases fit TRBD2. The CDR3 runs 16 residues. V was clipped by 5 bases and J by 2 bases; unmatched bases: 7. Germline CDR1 reads SGHVS; CDR2 reads FQNEAQ. The CDR3 DNA follows: TGTGCCAGCAGCAGAGAAGCGGGAGGCCCCTACAATGAGCAGTTCTTC. This sequence encodes CASSREAGGPYNEQFF.

This rearrangement joins TRBV5-5 to TRBJ1-5; D not certain. V gave up 4 bases and J gave up 0 bases, with 23 bases separating them. This CDR3 is built from 19 residues. Germline V gene sequence: CDR1 SGHKS, CDR2 YYEKEE (reference sequence). The CDR3 DNA follows: TGTGCCAGCAGCCCCGTGAGGTTAGCTACAACCGATAGCAATCAGCCCCAGCATTTT. Residues: CASSPVRLATTDSNQPQHF.

The rearrangement joins TRBV28 to TRBJ1-4; D might be TRBD1 (5 bases). The CDR3 extends over 17 amino acids. Germline V lookup: CDR1 MDHEN, CDR2 SYDVKM. V lost 0 bases to trimming and J lost 8 bases, with 19 bases between them. CDR3 amino acids: CASSLWSVGGKGEKLFF. In DNA form, the CDR3 reads TGTGCCAGCAGTTTATGGTCCGTGGGGGGGAAGGGAGAAAAACTGTTTTTT.

The rearrangement joins TRBV4-3 to TRBJ2-3, with D possibly matching TRBD1 (6 bases). There are 17 residues in the CDR3. Germline CDR1 reads LGHNA; CDR2 reads YSLEER. The V gene lost 2 bases and the J gene lost 1 base, with 16 bases spanning the gap. This CDR3 is CASSQHPSGAGTDTQYF. The CDR3 nucleotides are TGCGCCAGCAGCCAACACCCCTCAGGGGCAGGCACAGATACGCAGTATTTT.

The gene calls are TRBV28 and TRBJ2-3; D is undetermined. The V gene's germline CDR1 is MDHEN and CDR2 SYDVKM. V gave up 7 bases and J gave up 1 base, with 3 bases separating them. This CDR3 comprises 11 residues. The CDR3 DNA sequence: TGTGCCAGCAAGGGCACAGATACGCAGTATTTT. Its translation: CASKGTDTQYF.

This rearrangement joins TRBV5-6 to TRBJ1-1, with D tentatively TRBD1 (5 bases). V was clipped by 4 bases and J by 1 base, with 8 bases between them. The CDR3 is made up of 13 amino acids. Germline V CDR1 and CDR2: SGHDT, YYEEEE. The CDR3 DNA reads as TGTGCCAGCAGCCGAGGACAGAACACTGAAGCTTTCTTT. It codes for CASSRGQNTEAFF. Full variable domain (outside the CDR3, taken from reference TRBV5-6 and TRBJ1-1): DAGVTQSPTHLIKTRGQQVTLRCSPKSGHDTVSWYQQALGQGPQFIFQYYEEEERQRGNFPDRFSGHQFPNYSSELNVNALLLGDSALYLCASSRGQNTEAFFGQGTRLTVV.

The chain uses TRBV11-1 and TRBJ2-7; 13 nucleotides agree with TRBD2. The CDR3 covers 14 residues. V lost 6 bases, J lost 3 bases, and 2 bases stayed unmatched. Germline lookup yields CDR1 SGHAT and CDR2 FQDESV (reference sequence). CDR3 nucleotide sequence: TGTGCCAGCAGTAGGACTAGCGGGAGCTACGAGCAGTACTTC. Protein: CASSRTSGSYEQYF.

The CDR3 bases are TGTGCCAGCTCACCACAAGAGCCGGGTAGCACTGAAGCTTTCTTT. This sequence encodes CASSPQEPGSTEAFF. The V call is TRBV18, the J call TRBJ1-1, with D uncertain. This CDR3 is built from 15 residues. Germline CDR1 reads KGHSH; CDR2 reads LQKENI. The V end lost 1 base, the J end lost 4 bases, and 13 bases lay between the germline ends.

The chain uses TRBV28 and TRBJ2-2; 8 nucleotides agree with TRBD1. The CDR3 extends over 14 amino acids. Trimming removed 6 bases from V and 7 bases from J; junction bases left unmatched: 7. Germline V gives CDR1 MDHEN, CDR2 SYDVKM. In DNA, the CDR3 is TGTGCCAGCAGGCCGCCAGGGGGCATCGGGGAGCTGTTTTTT. It encodes CASRPPGGIGELFF.

This clone was observed once. The junction does not match germline at one end; this may be a read error. The V call is TRBV28, the J call TRBJ1-2; the D gene is possibly TRBD1 (6 bases). The CDR3 consists of 11 residues. From germline, CDR1 is MDHEN and CDR2 SYDVKM. CDR3 nucleotide sequence: TGCCAAACAGGGACCGTCTATGGCTACACCTTC. Protein sequence: CQTGTVYGYTF.

The chain couples TRBV11-2 to TRBJ1-5, with D unresolved. The germline V and J ends were trimmed by 1 base and 0 bases, with 10 bases remaining between them. The V gene's germline CDR1 is SGHAT and CDR2 FQNNGV. There are 16 residues in the CDR3. This CDR3 reads CASSLVENLSNQPQHF. The CDR3 region has the DNA TGTGCCAGCAGCTTAGTGGAGAACCTTAGCAATCAGCCCCAGCATTTT.

The chain uses TRBV28 and TRBJ1-1; weak D call: TRBD1 (6 bases). Per the germline V gene, CDR1 is MDHEN and CDR2 is SYDVKM. The CDR3 runs to 16 residues. V dropped 3 bases and J dropped 4 bases, with 18 bases sitting between them. The CDR3 protein is CASSFLGAAGVTEAFF. The CDR3 region has the DNA TGTGCCAGCAGTTTTTTGGGGGCAGCGGGTGTCACTGAAGCTTTCTTT.

This clone was observed a single time. V and J are TRBV6-1 and TRBJ2-7; D might be TRBD2 (6 bases). This CDR3 is built from 14 residues. Germline CDR1 and CDR2: MNHNS and SASEGT. With 8 bases removed from V and 2 bases from J, the gap between germline ends came to 16 bases. CDR3 region: CASQGLLHTYEQYF. The CDR3, as DNA: TGTGCCAGCCAGGGACTCCTCCATACCTACGAGCAGTACTTC.

The chain employs TRBV7-8 and TRBJ1-2, with 9 bases lining up with TRBD1. Trimming took 1 base from V and 8 from J; bases not matched to a gene: 5. CDR3 length: 14 amino acids. Looked up from germline, CDR1 is SGHVS and CDR2 is FQNEAQ. The CDR3 region has the DNA TGTGCCAGCAGCTTAGGTAGGACAGGGGACGGCTACACCTTC. As protein: CASSLGRTGDGYTF.

The genes are TRBV6-6 and TRBJ2-7; TRBD1 agrees at 7 bases. The germline V gene has CDR1 MNHNY and CDR2 SVGAGI (reference sequence). The CDR3 loop spans 13 amino acids. V dropped 7 bases and J dropped 5; count of bases not matched to a gene: 8. This chain's CDR3 is CASTQYRGNEQYF. The CDR3 DNA sequence: TGTGCCAGCACCCAGTACAGGGGCAACGAGCAGTACTTC.

The chain uses TRBV6-1 and TRBJ2-3; 11 positions agree with TRBD2. Germline CDR1 is MNHNS and CDR2 is SASEGT. The CDR3 length is 15 residues. After removal of 3 bases from V and 4 bases from J, the junction contained 3 bases not matched to a gene. CDR3 nucleotide sequence: TGTGCCAGCAGTGAGACTAGCGGGACGGCAGATACGCAGTATTTT. Residues: CASSETSGTADTQYF.

This chain links TRBV28 with TRBJ2-3; tentatively, D is TRBD1 (7 bases). Looked up from germline, CDR1 is MDHEN and CDR2 is SYDVKM. This CDR3 has 16 amino acids. With 8 bases removed from V and 4 bases from J, the gap between germline ends came to 22 bases. The CDR3 loop reads CASAPRGIGGADTQYF. In DNA form, the CDR3 reads TGTGCCAGCGCCCCCAGGGGGATCGGGGGCGCAGATACGCAGTATTTT. The full variable domain, rest sourced from reference TRBV28 and TRBJ2-3, is DVKVTQSSRYLVKRTGEKVFLECVQDMDHENMFWYRQDPGLGLRLIYFSYDVKMKEKGDIPEGYSVSREKKERFSLILESASTNQTSMYLCASAPRGIGGADTQYFGPGTRLTVL.

This chain joins TRBV12-5 and TRBJ2-7; 8 nucleotides line up with TRBD1. J was trimmed by 6 bases and V by 7 bases; bases with no gene match: 8. This CDR3 has 13 amino acids. CDR1 LGHNT and CDR2 FRNRAP come from the germline V gene. The CDR3 reads CASARTGQGEQYF. In DNA form, the CDR3 reads TGTGCTAGTGCCCGGACAGGGCAAGGCGAGCAGTACTTC.

J is TRBJ2-7 and V is TRBV9; D possibly matches TRBD1 or TRBD2 (5 bases each). This CDR3 is built from 18 residues. The V gene lost 3 bases and the J gene lost 0 bases, with 22 bases spanning the gap. CDR1 SGDLS and CDR2 YYNGEE come from the germline V gene. The CDR3 sequence is CASSGSRTADTFSYEQYF. CDR3 sequence (DNA): TGTGCCAGCAGCGGATCGCGCACAGCGGACACCTTCTCCTACGAGCAGTACTTC.

The V and J genes are TRBV7-9 and TRBJ1-5; D is unresolved. Germline loops: CDR1 SEHNR, CDR2 FQNEAQ (reference sequence). Trimming left V 1 base short and J 6 bases short, with 13 bases between. The length of the CDR3 is 15 residues. CDR3 amino acids: CASSLVETPGQPQHF. CDR3 in DNA: TGTGCCAGCAGCTTAGTCGAAACCCCGGGTCAGCCCCAGCATTTT.

This sequence joins TRBV28 and TRBJ1-1; D is perhaps TRBD1 (5 bases). V lost 6 bases, J lost 4 bases, and 12 bases lay in between. The CDR3 has 13 amino acids. Germline loops: CDR1 MDHEN, CDR2 SYDVKM. The CDR3 nucleotides read TGTGCCAGCAGGGCAGGGAGATCCACTGAAGCTTTCTTT. This encodes CASRAGRSTEAFF.

This rearrangement joins TRBV28 to TRBJ2-5; possibly TRBD2 for D (6 bases). The CDR3 runs to 13 residues. Trimming left V 6 bases short and J 7 bases short, with 15 bases between. Germline CDR1 is MDHEN and CDR2 is SYDVKM. CDR3 amino acids: CASSLAAGVTQYF. The CDR3 coding sequence is TGTGCCAGCAGCTTAGCGGCCGGGGTGACCCAGTACTTC.

J is TRBJ2-5 and V is TRBV7-9; TRBD1 might be the D (5 bases). V lost 1 base to trimming and J lost 2 bases, with 8 bases between them. The CDR3 has 14 residues. Per the germline V gene, CDR1 is SEHNR and CDR2 is FQNEAQ (reference sequence). CDR3: CASSLGTTQETQYF. The CDR3 region has the DNA TGTGCCAGCAGCTTAGGGACAACTCAAGAGACCCAGTACTTC.